Presented here are 29 T cell receptor beta chains from one specimen sequenced in a study of OX40 agonist ivuxolimab in advanced cancers. Profiling relied on immunoSEQ multiplex PCR, and the TCRdb table lists in-frame clones only, not all of them. In the table there are 57,000 or so clones, roughly 89% of which are singletons. The sequencing used CD4+ or CD8+ T cells sorted from blood, collected in a trial of the OX40 agonist ivuxolimab. The receptors were gathered from an adult with an advanced solid tumor such as melanoma, head and neck, liver or kidney cancer.

This rearrangement joins TRBV7-2 to TRBJ2-5; D is unresolved. V lost 1 base and J lost 1, with 7 bases in between. CDR1 SGHTA and CDR2 FQGNSA come from the germline V gene. CDR3 length equals 14 residues. This CDR3 is CASSLEFGQETQYF. CDR3 nucleotides: TGTGCCAGCAGCTTAGAGTTCGGCCAAGAGACCCAGTACTTC.

The chain links TRBV6-1 to TRBJ1-1; the D gene is possibly TRBD1 (5 bases). This CDR3 has 16 amino acids. V shed 3 bases and J shed 0 bases, with 14 bases lying between them. CDR1 and CDR2 (germline): MNHNS, SASEGT. This CDR3 is CASSEPGRGLNTEAFF. The DNA of the CDR3 is TGTGCCAGCAGTGAGCCTGGGAGGGGCCTGAACACTGAAGCTTTCTTT.

J is TRBJ2-3 and V is TRBV4-1, with D maybe TRBD2 (5 bases). Germline CDR1 and CDR2: MGHRA and YSYEKL. The CDR3 sequence is 18 residues long. Trimming cost V 1 base and J 0 bases, with 17 bases left between them. CDR3 nucleotide sequence: TGCGCCAGCAGCCAAGTTATCCGAGCGGTGTCTAGCACAGATACGCAGTATTTT. It translates to CASSQVIRAVSSTDTQYF.

The chain recombines TRBV14 with TRBJ2-7; TRBD2 might be the D (5 bases). V was pared by 4 bases and J by 7 bases, with 14 bases between. The CDR3 sequence is 13 residues long. Germline CDR1 and CDR2: SGHDN and FVKESK. CDR3 DNA sequence: TGTGCCAGCAGCCCCCTGGCGACGGGAGAGCAGTACTTC. Its translation: CASSPLATGEQYF.

This chain links TRBV9 with TRBJ2-7, with 7 nucleotides matching TRBD1. The germline CDR1 and CDR2 sequences are SGDLS and YYNGEE. The length of the CDR3 is 16 residues. With 2 bases clipped from V and 0 bases from J, the junction kept 8 bases outside the gene matches. The CDR3 loop is CASSVAWDSSSYEQYF. The CDR3, as DNA: TGTGCCAGCAGCGTCGCATGGGACAGCTCCTCCTACGAGCAGTACTTC.

A word on this clone: This sample includes further DNA sequences coding for the same CDR3. V is TRBV27 and J is TRBJ1-2; weak D call: TRBD1 (5 bases). The CDR3 has 12 residues. Germline lookup yields CDR1 MNHEY and CDR2 SMNVEV (reference sequence). Trimming shortened V by 6 bases and J by 1 base, and 6 bases separated the two germline ends. The CDR3 sequence is CASRTVNYGYTF. CDR3 bases: TGTGCCAGCAGGACAGTTAACTATGGCTACACCTTC.

The DNA for the CDR3 is TGTGCTAGTGGTTTGGGGAGCAGGGAGGCTTTCTTT. Its protein is CASGLGSREAFF. This chain links TRBV12-5 with TRBJ1-1; D possibly corresponds to TRBD1 (5 bases). The germline V gene encodes CDR1 LGHNT and CDR2 FRNRAP. V lost 1 base and J lost 11, with 11 bases in between. The CDR3 is 12 residues long.

The chain is built from TRBV15 and TRBJ2-1; 13 positions match TRBD2. Germline loops: CDR1 LNHNV, CDR2 YYDKDF (reference sequence). The CDR3 extends over 15 amino acids. The junction had 4 bases not matched to a gene; V was cut back by 9 bases and J by 2 bases. CDR3 residues: CATWTSGSPYNEQFF. CDR3 coding DNA: TGTGCCACATGGACTAGCGGGAGTCCCTACAATGAGCAGTTCTTC.

This clone was recorded once. The rearrangement uses TRBV6-6 and TRBJ1-5; no definite D call. The CDR3 has 16 amino acids. CDR1 MNHNY and CDR2 SVGAGI come from the germline V gene (reference sequence). V lost 2 bases to trimming and J lost 1 base, with 12 bases between them. The CDR3 reads CASSYPTAASNQPQHF. As DNA, the CDR3 is TGTGCCAGCAGTTACCCGACCGCAGCGAGCAATCAGCCCCAGCATTTT.

This rearrangement joins TRBV6-5 to TRBJ1-5; D is undetermined. The CDR3 is made up of 14 amino acids. Trimming took 3 bases from V and 1 from J, leaving 7 bases between them. CDR1 is MNHEY and CDR2 is SVGAGI in the germline V gene. The DNA for the CDR3 is TGTGCCAGCAGTTATGGTATGAGCAATCAGCCCCAGCATTTT. Translating gives CASSYGMSNQPQHF.

A few counts support this clone. V gene TRBV6-1 combines with J gene TRBJ1-2; TRBD1 aligns across 7 bases. V was clipped by 7 bases and J by 5 bases; unmatched bases: 13. The CDR3 is made up of 15 amino acids. The germline gives CDR1 MNHNS, CDR2 SASEGT. CDR3 protein: CASMRGGTELYGYTF. CDR3 nucleotide sequence: TGTGCCAGCATGAGGGGGGGGACAGAACTATATGGCTACACCTTC.

There are a few counts of this clone. In nucleotides, the CDR3 is TGTGCCAGCAGGACACTAGCGGATACGCAGTATTTT. Protein sequence: CASRTLADTQYF. The V and J genes are TRBV27 and TRBJ2-3, with 7 nucleotides matching TRBD2. Germline CDR1 MNHEY, CDR2 SMNVEV (reference sequence). This CDR3 has 12 amino acids. V shed 6 bases, J shed 6 bases, and the junction held 3 bases outside the gene matches.

The chain is built from TRBV6-6 and TRBJ2-7, with 10 bases aligning to TRBD1. With 5 bases clipped from V and 5 bases from J, the junction kept 9 bases outside the gene matches. Germline values: CDR1 MNHNY, CDR2 SVGAGI (reference sequence). This CDR3 is 15 amino acids long. This CDR3 is CASSPTGGIFHEQYF. The CDR3 coding sequence is TGTGCCAGCAGTCCGACAGGGGGCATTTTTCACGAGCAGTACTTC.

In its sample, this clone was seen a few times. J is TRBJ2-1 and V is TRBV6-1, with D hard to call. The CDR3 contains 13 residues. Trimming took 7 bases from V and 0 from J, leaving 7 bases between them. The germline gives CDR1 MNHNS, CDR2 SASEGT. The CDR3 loop reads CASKENSYNEQFF. The CDR3 bases are TGTGCCAGCAAGGAAAACTCCTACAATGAGCAGTTCTTC.

The V call is TRBV6-1, the J call TRBJ1-3; the D is unclear. With 4 bases removed from V and 1 base from J, the gap between germline ends came to 5 bases. This CDR3 contains 13 residues. Germline CDR1 MNHNS, CDR2 SASEGT. Here the CDR3 reads CASSAGSGNTIYF. The CDR3 DNA is TGTGCCAGCAGTGCGGGGTCTGGAAACACCATATATTTT.

A single count supports this clone. The CDR3 coding sequence is TGTGCCAGCAGCGGCAGACCCGGACTAGGGGCGAACACCGGGGAGCTGTTTTTT. This sequence encodes CASSGRPGLGANTGELFF. The chain has TRBV5-4 and TRBJ2-2; 7 nucleotides match TRBD2. CDR1 and CDR2 from the germline V gene are SGHNT and YYREEE (reference sequence). V shed 4 bases and J 0 bases; nucleotides not matched to a gene: 12. The CDR3 is 18 residues long.

The gene calls are TRBV27 and TRBJ2-7; no reliable D call. Trimming took off 0 bases at V and 4 bases at J, with 7 bases between the two ends. This CDR3 comprises 13 residues. Germline assignment: CDR1 MNHEY and CDR2 SMNVEV (reference sequence). The CDR3 loop is CASSLSARYEQYF. The CDR3 DNA is TGTGCCAGCAGTTTATCGGCCCGTTACGAGCAGTACTTC.

Many counts were recorded for this clone. This chain uses TRBV18 with TRBJ2-2, with D possibly TRBD2 on 6 matching bases. The CDR3 runs 14 residues. CDR1 and CDR2 from the germline V gene are KGHSH and LQKENI. Trimming stripped 2 bases from V and 5 bases from J, with 9 bases between. The DNA of the CDR3 is TGTGCCAGCTCACCAAGTCGGGGGACCGGGGAGCTGTTTTTT. Its protein product is CASSPSRGTGELFF.

V gene TRBV7-2 combines with J gene TRBJ2-5; 7 bases fit TRBD1. The J call is doubtful: the DNA matches TRBJ2-7 better. This CDR3 spans 15 amino acids. CDR1 SGHTA and CDR2 FQGNSA come from the germline V gene. The CDR3: CASSLVAGGRYEQYF. For the CDR3, the DNA is TGTGCCAGCAGCTTAGTGGCAGGGGGTAGGTACGAGCAGTACTTC.

The J gene is TRBJ2-1, the V gene TRBV7-9, with TRBD2 matching 11 bases. After removal of 3 bases from V and 4 bases from J, the junction contained 11 bases not matched to a gene. The CDR3 loop spans 18 amino acids. The germline V gene encodes CDR1 SEHNR and CDR2 FQNEAQ (reference sequence). The DNA for the CDR3 is TGTGCCAGCAGCTTGGACTTACCCGGGACTAGCGGATACAATGAGCAGTTCTTC. This translates into CASSLDLPGTSGYNEQFF.

The chain is built from TRBV27 and TRBJ2-1; D gene unclear. Between the trimmed V and J ends, which lost 8 bases and 8 bases, there was a span of 10 bases. CDR3 length equals 11 residues. CDR1 is MNHEY and CDR2 is SMNVEV in the germline V gene (reference sequence). The CDR3 reads CASRKQYEQFF. The CDR3 bases are TGTGCCAGCCGAAAACAGTATGAGCAGTTCTTC.

This chain links TRBV9 with TRBJ2-2; 8 bases are a match to TRBD2. In germline, CDR1 is SGDLS, CDR2 YYNGEE. Trimming took 4 bases from V and 5 from J; bases not matched to a gene: 10. The CDR3 extends over 16 amino acids. The CDR3 nucleotides read TGTGCCAGCAGCCCCCAAAGCGGGAGTGGTACCGGGGAGCTGTTTTTT. Encoded protein: CASSPQSGSGTGELFF.

The gene calls are TRBV19 and TRBJ1-5, with 7 bases identical to TRBD1. J lost 9 bases, V lost 7 bases, and 9 bases had no gene match. Germline CDR1 LNHDA, CDR2 SQIVND (reference sequence). The CDR3 is 13 residues long. CDR3 sequence reads: CASTAQGWRPQHF. The DNA for the CDR3 is TGTGCCAGTACCGCACAGGGGTGGCGGCCCCAGCATTTT.

The rearrangement uses TRBV28 and TRBJ1-5, with 7 bases that match TRBD1. From germline, CDR1 is MDHEN and CDR2 SYDVKM. This CDR3 comprises 14 residues. Trimming removed 6 bases from V and 8 bases from J; junction bases left unmatched: 10. In DNA form, the CDR3 reads TGTGCCAGCAGCCCGCCCAGGGGGAGAAAGCCCCAGCATTTT. Residues: CASSPPRGRKPQHF.

This chain links TRBV5-6 with TRBJ2-3, with 11 bases fitting TRBD2. The germline CDR1 and CDR2 sequences are SGHDT and YYEEEE. After removal of 1 base from V and 6 bases from J, the junction contained 1 base not matched to a gene. This CDR3 region has 14 residues. The CDR3 coding sequence is TGTGCCAGCAGCTTGACTAGCGGGAGTGATACGCAGTATTTT. It translates to CASSLTSGSDTQYF.

The genes are TRBV30 and TRBJ2-5, with no clear D. V dropped 3 bases and J dropped 2 bases, with 7 bases sitting between them. The CDR3 has 12 amino acids. The germline gives CDR1 GTSNPN, CDR2 SVGIG (reference sequence). The CDR3: CAWSDGQETQYF. The DNA of the CDR3 is TGTGCCTGGAGCGACGGTCAAGAGACCCAGTACTTC.

The chain links TRBV9 to TRBJ2-1; no clear D. The CDR3 consists of 16 residues. CDR1 and CDR2 (germline): SGDLS, YYNGEE. Between the trimmed V and J ends, which lost 0 bases and 4 bases, there was a span of 14 bases. CDR3 protein: CASSVGLNPLYNEQFF. DNA of the CDR3: TGTGCCAGCAGCGTAGGGCTGAACCCGCTATACAATGAGCAGTTCTTC.

In this sample, this clone turned up a few times. The chain combines TRBV30 with TRBJ2-2; TRBD2 matches 7 bases. Germline-derived CDR1 and CDR2 are GTSNPN and SVGIG (reference sequence). The CDR3 spans 16 residues. The V gene end was trimmed by 1 base and the J gene end by 9 bases; junction bases not matched to a gene: 14. The CDR3 nucleotides read TGTGCCTGGAGTGGGAGTAGCGGGCTAGCTGCCTGGGAGCTGTTTTTT. Protein: CAWSGSSGLAAWELFF.

V is TRBV7-3 and J is TRBJ2-1; D is undetermined. Germline-derived CDR1 and CDR2 are SGHTA and FQGTGA. V lost 5 bases and J lost 4, with 9 bases in between. This CDR3 comprises 13 residues. The CDR3 region has the DNA TGTGCCAGCAGCCGGAATACATACAATGAGCAGTTCTTC. Translation gives CASSRNTYNEQFF.